The sequence of this TCR beta chain was determined in a study of T cell repertoires in cytomegalovirus infection. With respect to this clonotype: Its cognate antigen is unknown.

Trimming removed 7 bases from V and 0 bases from J, with 10 bases in between. This CDR3 is 14 amino acids long. The V gene's germline CDR1 is MNHEY and CDR2 SMNVEV (reference sequence). In TCRdb, the reads were re-called with MiXCR into one record per CDR3 protein. The table has approximately 350,000 distinct CDR3 sequences, roughly 34% seen once. Sequenced material: cultured PBMCs, taken from culture after CMV antigen stimulation. This sequence was found in a human donor in good health (CMV status not recorded). Some clones in this sample may be carry-over from other donors' samples. The V and J genes are TRBV27 and TRBJ1-5, with D perhaps matching TRBD1 (5 bases). The CDR3 nucleotides are TGTGCCAGCAAGCTTGGGGCTAGCAATCAGCCCCAGCATTTT. Translated: CASKLGASNQPQHF.